Listed below are T cell receptor beta chains from one sample, sequenced in a study of T cells in Graves' hyperthyroidism and ophthalmopathy. MiXCR, applied by TCRdb to the multiplex PCR reads, yields one record per CDR3 protein. The data contain more than 500,000 distinct CDR3 sequences, around 15% of them singletons. The sample consisted of blood. These receptors all come from a woman aged 40 to 55 with Graves' ophthalmopathy. Each CDR3 is given with its conserved first and last residue. Each record gives: CDR3 DNA, CDR3 protein, V gene, J gene, D gene, clone size. A D gene is named only where the DNA matches it firmly. Clone size, where shown, is once, few, many, or a class for clones that have expanded.

TGTGCCAGCAGTTTAAGGGACCCTTGCCACGAGCAGTACTTC	CASSLRDPCHEQYF	TRBV27	TRBJ2-7	-	many
TGTGCCAGTAGGCAGGGGGCGCGGTGGCCTGAAGCTTTCTTT	CASRQGARWPEAFF	TRBV19	TRBJ1-1	TRBD1	-
TGTGCCAGCAGCTTAAATCGCGGGAACTTTCACGAGCAGTACTTC	CASSLNRGNFHEQYF	TRBV11-2	TRBJ2-7	-	few
TGTGCCAGCAGCCGACAGGGGTGGGTTCAGCCCCAGCATTTT	CASSRQGWVQPQHF	TRBV12-3/TRBV12-4	TRBJ1-5	TRBD1	few
TGTGCCAGCAGCCAAGGGACCGGGGCCTGGACCTACGAGCAGTACTTC	CASSQGTGAWTYEQYF	TRBV14	TRBJ2-7	-	-
TGTGCCAGGGGGGAAACAGGGGTGAACGAGCAGTACTTC	CARGETGVNEQYF	TRBV6-2/TRBV6-3	TRBJ2-7	TRBD1	-
TGCGCCAGCAGCTTGCAGGGAGCCTATGAGCAGTTCTTC	CASSLQGAYEQFF	TRBV5-1	TRBJ2-1	-	-
TGTGCCAGCAGCCCGCAAATCGACATTGGCTATGGCTACACCTTC	CASSPQIDIGYGYTF	TRBV3-1	TRBJ1-2	-	few
TGTGCCAGCAGCTTGAAATCCGGGGAGCTGTTTTTT	CASSLKSGELFF	TRBV7-3	TRBJ2-2	-	many
TGTGCCAGCAGGCGATCACGGTTGACAACGGCGGATTACACCTTC	CASRRSRLTTADYTF	TRBV28	TRBJ1-2	-	many
TGTGCCAGCAGTCTGGGGCTAGCGGGAGATATCCCCTACGAGCAGTACTTC	CASSLGLAGDIPYEQYF	TRBV28	TRBJ2-7	TRBD2	many
TGTGCCAGCAGTCCCAGGGTCCACTATGGCTACACCTTC	CASSPRVHYGYTF	TRBV28	TRBJ1-2	-	many
TGTGCCAGTAGACCTAGCGGAGGGAGCCACGAGCAGTACTTC	CASRPSGGSHEQYF	TRBV19	TRBJ2-7	TRBD2	-
TGCAGTGCTGCACCGGGACTAGCGGCACTCGGGCAGTACTTC	CSAAPGLAALGQYF	TRBV20-1	TRBJ2-7	TRBD2	many
TGTGCCAGCAGGACAACAGGGGTAGAGACCCAGTACTTC	CASRTTGVETQYF	TRBV5-5	TRBJ2-5	TRBD1	many
TGTGCCAGCCTAGGGTGGGGCGAGCCACGGTACGAGCAGTACTTC	CASLGWGEPRYEQYF	TRBV2	TRBJ2-7	-	many